Following are 11 T cell receptor beta chains from one sample sequenced in a study of T cells in Graves' hyperthyroidism and ophthalmopathy. Amplification of TCR beta CDR3 regions used RNA as the template. The HTBI primer set was used in a first-round RT-PCR of the TCR CDR3. TCRdb reprocessed the multiplex PCR reads via MiXCR and lists one record per CDR3 protein. This table has roughly 840,000 distinct CDR3 sequences, about two fifths appearing once. The specimen sequenced was blood. The receptors shown here come from a young man with Graves' hyperthyroidism.

In DNA form, the CDR3 reads TGTGCCAGTACCCCGGACAGCTTAACCGGGGAGCTGTTTTTT. As protein: CASTPDSLTGELFF. The chain has TRBV19 and TRBJ2-2; D might be TRBD1 (6 bases). Germline values: CDR1 LNHDA, CDR2 SQIVND (reference sequence). This CDR3 is 14 amino acids long. Trimming took off 7 bases at V and 5 bases at J, with 14 bases between the two ends.

The V gene is TRBV10-3, the J gene TRBJ1-2; maybe TRBD1 (5 bases). CDR1 ENHRY and CDR2 SYGVKD come from the germline V gene. This CDR3 has 13 residues. V lost 8 bases, J lost 6 bases, and 16 bases lay in between. The CDR3 nucleotides read TGTGCCATCGGGCCCGGGACTCTTAATGGCTACACCTTC. It codes for CAIGPGTLNGYTF.

This clonotype occurred a few times. This rearrangement joins TRBV5-6 to TRBJ1-1, with no clear D. V was cut by 4 bases and J by 11 bases, with 15 bases left in between. Germline values: CDR1 SGHDT, CDR2 YYEEEE. The CDR3 length is 12 residues. The CDR3 here is CASSTNRRHAFF. CDR3 coding DNA: TGTGCCAGCAGCACTAATCGAAGGCACGCTTTCTTT.

This clonotype occurred a few times. The chain uses TRBV29-1 and TRBJ2-3, with 12 bases aligning to TRBD2. The CDR3 loop spans 13 amino acids. Losses at the gene ends were 4 bases for V and 10 bases for J; bases not matched to a gene: 6. CDR1 SQVTM and CDR2 ANQGSEA come from the germline V gene. CDR3 residues: CSVGLAGGLSQYF. The DNA of the CDR3 is TGCAGCGTTGGGCTAGCGGGGGGGCTGTCGCAGTATTTT.

J is TRBJ1-1 and V is TRBV29-1; D perhaps matches TRBD1 (5 bases). The V end lost 8 bases, the J end lost 3 bases, and 10 bases lay between the germline ends. The CDR3 spans 11 residues. From germline, CDR1 is SQVTM and CDR2 ANQGSEA. CDR3 sequence: CSPGTHTEAFF. The CDR3 DNA reads TGCAGCCCCGGGACCCACACTGAAGCTTTCTTT. Full variable domain (rest looked up from reference TRBV29-1 and TRBJ1-1): SAVISQKPSRDICQRGTSLTIQCQVDSQVTMMFWYRQQPGQSLTLIATANQGSEATYESGFVIDKFPISRPNLTFSTLTVSNMSPEDSSIYLCSPGTHTEAFFGQGTRLTVV.

This rearrangement joins TRBV6-5 to TRBJ1-1, with D perhaps matching TRBD1 (6 bases). V was shortened by 0 bases and J by 0 bases, with 8 bases between the two germline ends. Germline lookup yields CDR1 MNHEY and CDR2 SVGAGI. CDR3 size: 15 residues. CDR3 DNA: TGTGCCAGCAGTTACTCGGCAGGGGTGAACACTGAAGCTTTCTTT. Protein sequence: CASSYSAGVNTEAFF.

The rearrangement links TRBV29-1 to TRBJ1-2; D call uncertain. Germline V lookup: CDR1 SQVTM, CDR2 ANQGSEA. The CDR3 consists of 16 residues. V was pared by 0 bases and J by 8 bases, with 22 bases between. The CDR3 sequence: CSVEDVAGNLAGGYTF. In DNA, the CDR3 is TGCAGCGTTGAAGACGTAGCGGGGAACCTGGCGGGAGGCTACACCTTC.

This clonotype was picked up many times. V and J are TRBV24-1 and TRBJ1-4; tentatively, D is TRBD1 (5 bases). The length of the CDR3 is 14 residues. Trimming left V 12 bases short and J 4 bases short, with 17 bases between. Germline lookup yields CDR1 KGHDR and CDR2 SFDVKD. The CDR3 DNA follows: TGTGCCGTTACCCGGGACGATTATAATGAAAAACTGTTTTTT. Its protein product is CAVTRDDYNEKLFF.

The sample holds many counts of this clonotype. The chain links TRBV7-9 to TRBJ1-1; a possible D gene is TRBD1 (5 bases). The length of the CDR3 is 16 residues. The germline V and J ends were trimmed by 5 bases and 3 bases, with 19 bases remaining between them. Per germline, CDR1 SEHNR and CDR2 FQNEAQ (reference sequence). In DNA, the CDR3 is TGTGCCAGCAGCCCGGGGCGTACCCTTGGAGACACTGAAGCTTTCTTT. Translating gives CASSPGRTLGDTEAFF.

For this clonotype: Since a much larger clone is just one base distant, this may be a read error. The chain couples TRBV19 to TRBJ1-5, with D perhaps TRBD1 (5 bases). The CDR3 extends over 15 amino acids. Germline CDR1 and CDR2: LNHDA and SQIVND (reference sequence). Trimming pared 7 bases from V and 0 bases from J, leaving 13 bases between. Here the CDR3 DNA reads TGTGCCAGTATCGGGACCGTCGTTAGCAATCAGCCCCAGCATTTT. Encoded protein: CASIGTVVSNQPQHF. The complete variable domain, with remaining parts taken from reference TRBV19 and TRBJ1-5, reads DGGITQSPKYLFRKEGQNVTLSCEQNLNHDAMYWYRQDPGQGLRLIYYSQIVNDFQKGDIAEGYSVSREKKESFPLTVTSAQKNPTAFYLCASIGTVVSNQPQHFGDGTRLSIL.

About this clonotype: A much larger clone is a single base away; this may be a read error. The chain joins TRBV14 to TRBJ1-2; D not certain. Germline CDR1 SGHDN, CDR2 FVKESK. The CDR3 runs 15 residues. With 1 base removed from V and 3 bases from J, the gap between germline ends came to 12 bases. CDR3 sequence reads: CASSQGSARHYGYTF. The CDR3 coding sequence is TGTGCCAGCAGCCAAGGGTCGGCCAGGCACTATGGCTACACCTTC.